This paragraph covers one TCR beta chain sequence. What it binds is unknown. This sample was taken from a study of a mutant IDH1 vaccine in newly diagnosed glioma. As for the study in general: In some groups vaccination began 4-6 weeks post-radiotherapy; others received it with temozolomide. Patients' prior therapy spanned radiotherapy, temozolomide, or both; most underwent both.

The repertoire was sequenced with immunoSEQ multiplex PCR; TCRdb's copy has only in-frame clones and lacks some. The data hold about 31,000 clones, with over 65% observed a single time. Looked up from germline, CDR1 is SQVTM and CDR2 is ANQGSEA. Trimming took off 7 bases at V and 5 bases at J, with 12 bases between the two ends. CDR3 size: 12 residues. Indicated time point: week 35, safety follow-up. A 20-mer mutant IDH1 peptide at 300 ug was injected subcutaneously with topical imiquimod. The input for sequencing was PBMCs, taken from a glioma patient whose treatment included an IDH1 peptide vaccine. The genes are TRBV29-1 and TRBJ2-1; D uncertain. This receptor was obtained from a man aged 25-45 years with glioma. The DNA of the CDR3 is TGCAGCGGGTCTGTCGTTAACAATGAGCAGTTCTTC. It codes for CSGSVVNNEQFF.